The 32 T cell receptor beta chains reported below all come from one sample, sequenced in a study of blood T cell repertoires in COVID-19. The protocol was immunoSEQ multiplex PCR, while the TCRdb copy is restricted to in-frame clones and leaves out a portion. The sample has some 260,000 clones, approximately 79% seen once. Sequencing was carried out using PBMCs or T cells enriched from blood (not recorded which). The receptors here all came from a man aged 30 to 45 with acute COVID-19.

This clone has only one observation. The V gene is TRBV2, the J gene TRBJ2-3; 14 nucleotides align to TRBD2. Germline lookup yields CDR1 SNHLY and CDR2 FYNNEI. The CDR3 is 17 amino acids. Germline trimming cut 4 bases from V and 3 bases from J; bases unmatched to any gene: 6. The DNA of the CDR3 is TGTGCCAGCAGTGGACTAGCGGGGGGGCTTGGTACAGATACGCAGTATTTT. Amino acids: CASSGLAGGLGTDTQYF.

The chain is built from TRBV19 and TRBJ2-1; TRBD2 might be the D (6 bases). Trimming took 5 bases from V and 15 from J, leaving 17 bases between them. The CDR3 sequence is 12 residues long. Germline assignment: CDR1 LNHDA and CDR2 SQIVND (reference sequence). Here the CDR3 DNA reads TGTGCCAGTAGTGAACAGACTAGTTATCGGTTCTTC. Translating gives CASSEQTSYRFF.

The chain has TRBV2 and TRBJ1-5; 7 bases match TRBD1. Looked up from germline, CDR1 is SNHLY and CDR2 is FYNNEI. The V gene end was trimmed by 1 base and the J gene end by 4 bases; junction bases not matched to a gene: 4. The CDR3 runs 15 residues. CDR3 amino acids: CASSEEGQSNQPQHF. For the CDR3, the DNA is TGTGCCAGCAGTGAAGAGGGACAGTCTAATCAGCCCCAGCATTTT.

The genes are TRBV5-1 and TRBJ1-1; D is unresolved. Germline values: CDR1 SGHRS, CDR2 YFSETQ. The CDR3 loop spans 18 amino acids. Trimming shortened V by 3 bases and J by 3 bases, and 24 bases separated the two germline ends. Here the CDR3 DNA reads TGCGCCAGCAGCTCTAACCTCCTACGATCCAACGTAGACACTGAAGCTTTCTTT. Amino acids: CASSSNLLRSNVDTEAFF.

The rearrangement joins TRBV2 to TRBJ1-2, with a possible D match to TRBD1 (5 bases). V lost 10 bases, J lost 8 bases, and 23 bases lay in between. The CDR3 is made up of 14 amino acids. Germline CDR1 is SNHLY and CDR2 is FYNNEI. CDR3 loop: CATLTGGGLLGYTF. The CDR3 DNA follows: TGTGCCACACTAACCGGCGGGGGACTCCTGGGCTACACCTTC.

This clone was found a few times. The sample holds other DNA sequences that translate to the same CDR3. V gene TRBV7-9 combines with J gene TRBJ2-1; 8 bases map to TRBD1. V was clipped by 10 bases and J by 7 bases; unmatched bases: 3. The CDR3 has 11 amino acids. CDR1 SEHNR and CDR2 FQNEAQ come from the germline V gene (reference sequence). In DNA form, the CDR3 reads TGTGCCAACGACAGGGGAAATGAGCAGTTCTTC. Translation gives CANDRGNEQFF.

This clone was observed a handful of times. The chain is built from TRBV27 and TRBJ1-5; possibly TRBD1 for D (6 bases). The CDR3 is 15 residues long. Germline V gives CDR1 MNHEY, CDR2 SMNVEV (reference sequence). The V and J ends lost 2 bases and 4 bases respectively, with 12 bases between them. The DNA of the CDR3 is TGTGCCAGCAGTTTACTCCCCAGGGGTAATCAGCCCCAGCATTTT. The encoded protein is CASSLLPRGNQPQHF.

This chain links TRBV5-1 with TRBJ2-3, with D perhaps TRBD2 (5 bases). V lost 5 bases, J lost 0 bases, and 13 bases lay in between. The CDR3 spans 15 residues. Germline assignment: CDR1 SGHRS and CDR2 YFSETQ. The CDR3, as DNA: TGCGCCAGCAGGGACCTAGCCCTTAGCACAGATACGCAGTATTTT. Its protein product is CASRDLALSTDTQYF.

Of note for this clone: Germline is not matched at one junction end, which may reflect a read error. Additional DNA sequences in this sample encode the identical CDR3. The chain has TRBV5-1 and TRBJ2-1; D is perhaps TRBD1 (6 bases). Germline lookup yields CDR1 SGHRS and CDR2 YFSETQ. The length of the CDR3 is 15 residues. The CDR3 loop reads CASSLAGDLYNEQFF. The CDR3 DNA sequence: TGTGCCAGCAGCTTGGCAGGGGACCTCTACAATGAGCAGTTCTTC. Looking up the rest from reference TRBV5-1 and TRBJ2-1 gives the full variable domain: KAGVTQTPRYLIKTRGQQVTLSCSPISGHRSVSWYQQTPGQGLQFLFEYFSETQRNKGNFPGRFSGRQFSNSRSEMNVSTLELGDSALYLCASSLAGDLYNEQFFGPGTRLTVL.

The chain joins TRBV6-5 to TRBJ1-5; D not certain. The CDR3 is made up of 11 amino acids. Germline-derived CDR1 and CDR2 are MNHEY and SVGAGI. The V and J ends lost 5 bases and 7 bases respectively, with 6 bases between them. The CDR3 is CASSKSQPQHF. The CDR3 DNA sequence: TGTGCCAGCAGTAAAAGCCAGCCCCAGCATTTT.

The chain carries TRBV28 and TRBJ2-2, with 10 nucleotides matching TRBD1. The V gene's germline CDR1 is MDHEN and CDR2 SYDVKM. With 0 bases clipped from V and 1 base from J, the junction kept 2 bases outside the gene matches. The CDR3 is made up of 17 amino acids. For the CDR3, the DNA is TGTGCCAGCAGTTTATGGTGGACAGGGGGGAACACCGGGGAGCTGTTTTTT. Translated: CASSLWWTGGNTGELFF.

The CDR3 protein is CASSQDLRGGNEKLFF. In nucleotides, the CDR3 is TGCGCCAGCAGCCAAGATCTCCGGGGGGGAAATGAAAAACTGTTTTTT. The V and J genes are TRBV4-3 and TRBJ1-4; weak D call: TRBD1 (5 bases). Germline V gene data show CDR1 as LGHNA and CDR2 as YSLEER. V shed 0 bases and J shed 5 bases, with 13 bases lying between them. The CDR3 is 16 amino acids.

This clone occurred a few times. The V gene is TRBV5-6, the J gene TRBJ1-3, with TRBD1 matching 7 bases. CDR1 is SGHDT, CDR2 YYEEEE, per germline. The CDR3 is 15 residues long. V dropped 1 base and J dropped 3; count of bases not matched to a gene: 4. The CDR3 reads CASSLRGGYGNTIYF. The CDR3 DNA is TGTGCCAGCAGCTTGAGAGGGGGCTATGGAAACACCATATATTTT.

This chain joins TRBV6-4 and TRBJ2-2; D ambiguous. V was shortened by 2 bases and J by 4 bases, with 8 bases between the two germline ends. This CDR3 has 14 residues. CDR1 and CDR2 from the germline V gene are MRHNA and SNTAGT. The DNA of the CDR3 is TGTGCCAGCAGTGACCGGAGATTCACCGGGGAGCTGTTTTTT. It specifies CASSDRRFTGELFF.

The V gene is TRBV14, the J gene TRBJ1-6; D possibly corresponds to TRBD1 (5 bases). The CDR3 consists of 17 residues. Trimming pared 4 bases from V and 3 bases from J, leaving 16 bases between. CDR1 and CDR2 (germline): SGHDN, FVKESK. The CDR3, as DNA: TGTGCCAGCAGCCTCGGCCAACAGGAGATCTATAATTCACCCCTCCACTTT. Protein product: CASSLGQQEIYNSPLHF.

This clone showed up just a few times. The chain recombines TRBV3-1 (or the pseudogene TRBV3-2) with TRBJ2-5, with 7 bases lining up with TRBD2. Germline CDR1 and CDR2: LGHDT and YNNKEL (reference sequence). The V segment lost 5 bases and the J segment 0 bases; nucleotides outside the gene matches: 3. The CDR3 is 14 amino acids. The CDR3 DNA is TGTGCCAGCAGCTTGGGACTAAACCAAGAGACCCAGTACTTC. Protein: CASSLGLNQETQYF.

The CDR3 loop is CASSPIAGGGETQYF. The CDR3 bases are TGTGCCAGCAGCCCAATAGCGGGAGGGGGAGAGACCCAGTACTTC. This rearrangement joins TRBV11-3 to TRBJ2-5; 11 bases align to TRBD2. The CDR3 contains 15 residues. Germline lookup yields CDR1 SGHNT and CDR2 YENEEA. Trimming at V came to 5 bases and at J to 4 bases, leaving 6 bases not matched to a gene.

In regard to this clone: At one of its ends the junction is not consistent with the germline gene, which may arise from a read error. CDR3 residues: CASSWDPGRNSGNTIYF. In DNA, the CDR3 is TGTGCCAGCAGCTGGGACCCCGGGAGGAACTCTGGAAACACCATATATTTT. The chain is built from TRBV5-1 and TRBJ1-3, with TRBD1 as a possible D gene (5 bases). CDR3 length: 17 residues. CDR1 is SGHRS and CDR2 is YFSETQ in the germline V gene.

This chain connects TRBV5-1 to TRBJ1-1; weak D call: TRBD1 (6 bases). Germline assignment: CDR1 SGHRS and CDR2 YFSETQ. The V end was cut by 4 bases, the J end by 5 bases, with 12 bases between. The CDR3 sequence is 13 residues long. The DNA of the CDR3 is TGCGCCAGCAGCGCACAGGGATTGACTGAAGCTTTCTTT. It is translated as CASSAQGLTEAFF. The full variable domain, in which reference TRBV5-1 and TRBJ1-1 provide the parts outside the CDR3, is KAGVTQTPRYLIKTRGQQVTLSCSPISGHRSVSWYQQTPGQGLQFLFEYFSETQRNKGNFPGRFSGRQFSNSRSEMNVSTLELGDSALYLCASSAQGLTEAFFGQGTRLTVV.

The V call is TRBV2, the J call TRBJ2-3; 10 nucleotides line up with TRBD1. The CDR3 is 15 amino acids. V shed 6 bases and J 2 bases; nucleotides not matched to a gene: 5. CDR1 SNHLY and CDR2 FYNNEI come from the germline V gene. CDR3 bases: TGTGCCAGCAGACGGACAGGGGGTTCCACAGATACGCAGTATTTT. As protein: CASRRTGGSTDTQYF.

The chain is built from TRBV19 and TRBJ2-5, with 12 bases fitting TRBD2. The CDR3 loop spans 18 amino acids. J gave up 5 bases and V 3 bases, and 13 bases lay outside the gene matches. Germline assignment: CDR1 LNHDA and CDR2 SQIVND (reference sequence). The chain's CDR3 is CASSIRLAGGASHETQYF. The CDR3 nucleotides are TGTGCCAGTAGTATTCGGCTAGCGGGAGGGGCATCTCACGAGACCCAGTACTTC.

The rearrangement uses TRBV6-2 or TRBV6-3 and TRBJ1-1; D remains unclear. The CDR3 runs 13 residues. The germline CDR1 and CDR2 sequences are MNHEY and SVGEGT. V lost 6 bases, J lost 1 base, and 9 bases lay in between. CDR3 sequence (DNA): TGTGCCAGCAGCTCAGCGGAGAACACTGAAGCTTTCTTT. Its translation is CASSSAENTEAFF.

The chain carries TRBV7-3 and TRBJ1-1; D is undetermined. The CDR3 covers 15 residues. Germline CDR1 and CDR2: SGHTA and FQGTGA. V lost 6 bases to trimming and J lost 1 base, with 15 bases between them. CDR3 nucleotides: TGTGCCAGCAGAAGAGACCCCGGGTCGAACACTGAAGCTTTCTTT. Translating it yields CASRRDPGSNTEAFF.

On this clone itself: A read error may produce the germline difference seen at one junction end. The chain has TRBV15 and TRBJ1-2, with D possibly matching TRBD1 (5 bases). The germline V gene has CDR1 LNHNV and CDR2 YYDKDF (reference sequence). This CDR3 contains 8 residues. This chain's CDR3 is CATGGGFF. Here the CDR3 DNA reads TGTGCCACCGGCGGGGGATTTTTC. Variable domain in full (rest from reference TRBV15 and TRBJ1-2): DAMVIQNPRYQVTQFGKPVTLSCSQTLNHNVMYWYQQKSSQAPKLLFHYYDKDFNNEADTPDNFQSRRPNTSFCFLDIRSPGLGDTAMYLCATGGGFFGSGTRLTVV.

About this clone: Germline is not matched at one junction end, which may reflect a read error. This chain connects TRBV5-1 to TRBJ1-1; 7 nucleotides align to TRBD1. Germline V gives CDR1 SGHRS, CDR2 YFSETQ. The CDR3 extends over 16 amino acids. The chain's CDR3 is CASSLAGGGSDTEAFF. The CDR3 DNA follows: TGTGCCAGCAGCTTGGCAGGAGGGGGCAGCGACACTGAAGCTTTCTTT.

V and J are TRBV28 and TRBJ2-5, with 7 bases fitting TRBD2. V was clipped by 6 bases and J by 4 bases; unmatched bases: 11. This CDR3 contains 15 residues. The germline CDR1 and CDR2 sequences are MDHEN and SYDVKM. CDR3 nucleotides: TGTGCCAGCAGACCGGGCCGCGGGAGTTTAGAGACCCAGTACTTC. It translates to CASRPGRGSLETQYF. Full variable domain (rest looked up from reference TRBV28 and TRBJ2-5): DVKVTQSSRYLVKRTGEKVFLECVQDMDHENMFWYRQDPGLGLRLIYFSYDVKMKEKGDIPEGYSVSREKKERFSLILESASTNQTSMYLCASRPGRGSLETQYFGPGTRLLVL.

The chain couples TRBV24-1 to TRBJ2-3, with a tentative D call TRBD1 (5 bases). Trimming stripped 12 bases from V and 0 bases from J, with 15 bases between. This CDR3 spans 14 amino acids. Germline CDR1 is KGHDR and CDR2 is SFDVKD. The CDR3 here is CASSWGGSTDTQYF. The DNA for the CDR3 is TGTGCCTCGTCATGGGGCGGCAGCACAGATACGCAGTATTTT.

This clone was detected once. The CDR3 bases are TGTGCCAGCACCTCCTCCCGGGACAGGGGAGCTGAGCAGTTCTTC. It yields the protein CASTSSRDRGAEQFF. This chain links TRBV6-5 with TRBJ2-1; 10 nucleotides agree with TRBD1. The germline V gene has CDR1 MNHEY and CDR2 SVGAGI. Trimming removed 7 bases from V and 9 bases from J; junction bases left unmatched: 12. The CDR3 is 15 amino acids.

The CDR3: CASSQDRKPQIAFF. The CDR3 region has the DNA TGTGCCAGCAGCCAAGATCGGAAACCACAGATCGCTTTCTTT. This chain connects TRBV3-1 (or the pseudogene TRBV3-2) to TRBJ1-1; no reliable D call. The CDR3 contains 14 residues. Per germline, CDR1 LGHDT and CDR2 YNNKEL (reference sequence). V dropped 0 bases and J dropped 11 bases, with 16 bases sitting between them.

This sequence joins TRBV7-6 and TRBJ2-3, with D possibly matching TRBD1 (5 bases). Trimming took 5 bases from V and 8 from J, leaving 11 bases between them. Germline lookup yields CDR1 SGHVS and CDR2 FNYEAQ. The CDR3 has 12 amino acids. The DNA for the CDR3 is TGTGCCAGCAGCCTAAGCCAGGGTACGCAGTATTTT. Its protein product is CASSLSQGTQYF.

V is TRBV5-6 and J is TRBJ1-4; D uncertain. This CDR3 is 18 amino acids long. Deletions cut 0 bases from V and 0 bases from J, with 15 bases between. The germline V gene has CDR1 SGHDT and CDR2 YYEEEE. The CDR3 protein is CASSLVTLSPATNEKLFF. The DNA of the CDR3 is TGTGCCAGCAGCTTGGTAACACTATCGCCCGCAACTAATGAAAAACTGTTTTTT.

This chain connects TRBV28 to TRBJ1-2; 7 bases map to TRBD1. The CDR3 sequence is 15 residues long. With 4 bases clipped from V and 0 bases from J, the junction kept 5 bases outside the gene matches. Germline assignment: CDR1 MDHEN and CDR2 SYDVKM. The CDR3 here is CASSSGQRANYGYTF. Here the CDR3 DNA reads TGTGCCAGCAGTTCGGGACAGAGGGCTAACTATGGCTACACCTTC.